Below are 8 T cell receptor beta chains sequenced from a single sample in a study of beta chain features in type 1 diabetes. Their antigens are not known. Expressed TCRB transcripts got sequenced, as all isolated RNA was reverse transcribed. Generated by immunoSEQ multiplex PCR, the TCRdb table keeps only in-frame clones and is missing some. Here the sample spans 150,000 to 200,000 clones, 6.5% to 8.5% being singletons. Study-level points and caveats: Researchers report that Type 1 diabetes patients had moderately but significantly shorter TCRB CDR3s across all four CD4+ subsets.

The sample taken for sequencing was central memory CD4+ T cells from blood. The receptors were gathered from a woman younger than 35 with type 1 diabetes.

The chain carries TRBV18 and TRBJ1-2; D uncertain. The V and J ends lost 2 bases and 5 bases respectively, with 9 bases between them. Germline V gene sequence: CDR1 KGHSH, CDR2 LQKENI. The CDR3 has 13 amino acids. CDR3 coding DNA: TGTGCCAGCTCACCAGAAGGAGAATATGGCTACACCTTC. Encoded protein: CASSPEGEYGYTF.

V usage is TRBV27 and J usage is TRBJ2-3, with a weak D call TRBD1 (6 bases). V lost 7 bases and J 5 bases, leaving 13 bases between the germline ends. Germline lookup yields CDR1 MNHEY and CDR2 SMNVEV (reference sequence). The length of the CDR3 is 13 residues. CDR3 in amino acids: CASKSGVVDTQYF. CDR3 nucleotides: TGTGCCAGCAAGTCAGGGGTAGTAGATACGCAGTATTTT.

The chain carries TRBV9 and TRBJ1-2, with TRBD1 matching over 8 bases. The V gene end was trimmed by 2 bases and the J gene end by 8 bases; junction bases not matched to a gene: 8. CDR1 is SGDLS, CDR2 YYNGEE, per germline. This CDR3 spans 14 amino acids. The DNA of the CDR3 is TGTGCCAGCAGCGTCTTCTGGGACAGGCGCGGCTACACCTTC. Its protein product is CASSVFWDRRGYTF.

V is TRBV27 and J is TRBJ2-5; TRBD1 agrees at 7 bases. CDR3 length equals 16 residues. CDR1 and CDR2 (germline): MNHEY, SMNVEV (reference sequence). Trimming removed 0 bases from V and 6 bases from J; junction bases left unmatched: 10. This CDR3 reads CASSLSRGQSGKTQYF. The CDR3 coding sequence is TGTGCCAGCAGTTTATCGAGGGGACAGAGTGGGAAGACCCAGTACTTC.

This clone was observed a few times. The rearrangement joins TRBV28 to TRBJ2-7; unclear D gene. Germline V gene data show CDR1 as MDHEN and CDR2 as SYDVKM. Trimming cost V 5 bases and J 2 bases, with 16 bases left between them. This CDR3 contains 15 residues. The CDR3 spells CASSTVQADTYEQYF. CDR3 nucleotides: TGTGCCAGCAGTACGGTCCAGGCCGATACCTACGAGCAGTACTTC. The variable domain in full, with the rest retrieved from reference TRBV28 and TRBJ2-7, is DVKVTQSSRYLVKRTGEKVFLECVQDMDHENMFWYRQDPGLGLRLIYFSYDVKMKEKGDIPEGYSVSREKKERFSLILESASTNQTSMYLCASSTVQADTYEQYFGPGTRLTVT.

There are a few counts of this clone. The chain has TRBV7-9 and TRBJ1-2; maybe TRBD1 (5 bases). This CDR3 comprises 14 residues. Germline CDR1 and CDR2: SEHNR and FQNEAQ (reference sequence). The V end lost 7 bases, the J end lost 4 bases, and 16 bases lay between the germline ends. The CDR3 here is CASMGQPGGYGYTF. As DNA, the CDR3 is TGTGCCAGCATGGGGCAGCCCGGGGGCTATGGCTACACCTTC. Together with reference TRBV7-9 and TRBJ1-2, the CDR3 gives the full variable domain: DTGVSQNPRHKITKRGQNVTFRCDPISEHNRLYWYRQTLGQGPEFLTYFQNEAQLEKSRLLSDRFSAERPKGSFSTLEIQRTEQGDSAMYLCASMGQPGGYGYTFGSGTRLTVV.

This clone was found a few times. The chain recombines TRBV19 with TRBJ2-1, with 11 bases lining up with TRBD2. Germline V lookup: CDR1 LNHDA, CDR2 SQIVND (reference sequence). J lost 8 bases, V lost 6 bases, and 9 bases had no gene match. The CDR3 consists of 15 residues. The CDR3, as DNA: TGTGCCAGTAGGGCTACTAGCGGGGGTTGGGATGAGCAGTTCTTC. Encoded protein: CASRATSGGWDEQFF.

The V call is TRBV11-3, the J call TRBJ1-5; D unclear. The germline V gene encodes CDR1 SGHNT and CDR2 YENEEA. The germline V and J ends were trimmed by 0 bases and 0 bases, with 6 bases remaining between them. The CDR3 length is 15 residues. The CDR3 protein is CASSLDTYSNQPQHF. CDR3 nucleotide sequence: TGTGCCAGCAGCTTAGACACATATAGCAATCAGCCCCAGCATTTT.